A single sample gave rise to the 10 T cell receptor beta chains below, sequenced in a study of T cells in Graves' hyperthyroidism and ophthalmopathy. From RNA transcripts, TCR beta CDR3 regions were amplified. First-round RT-PCR with HTBI primers amplified the TCR CDR3 region. Using its own MiXCR run on the multiplex PCR reads, TCRdb lists one record per CDR3 protein. The sample holds about 160,000 distinct CDR3 sequences, over 7.5% seen once. Sequenced material: blood. These receptors all stem from a woman between 18 and 30 years old with Graves' hyperthyroidism that later progressed to Graves' ophthalmopathy.

This clonotype was detected many times. This chain joins TRBV11-1 and TRBJ1-2; 11 bases fit TRBD1. The germline V gene encodes CDR1 SGHAT and CDR2 FQDESV (reference sequence). The length of the CDR3 is 16 residues. V shed 5 bases, J shed 2 bases, and the junction held 7 bases outside the gene matches. The CDR3 nucleotides are TGTGCCAGCAGCGTCGACCGGGACAGGGGGAACTATGGCTACACCTTC. It is translated as CASSVDRDRGNYGYTF. Filled out from reference TRBV11-1 and TRBJ1-2, the complete variable domain reads EAEVAQSPRYKITEKSQAVAFWCDPISGHATLYWYRQILGQGPELLVQFQDESVVDDSQLPKDRFSAERLKGVDSTLKIQPAELGDSAMYLCASSVDRDRGNYGYTFGSGTRLTVV.

This clonotype came up many times. The chain joins TRBV19 to TRBJ1-1, with D possibly matching TRBD1 (6 bases). The CDR3 loop spans 14 amino acids. Germline lookup yields CDR1 LNHDA and CDR2 SQIVND (reference sequence). Trimming took 5 bases from V and 5 from J, leaving 15 bases between them. This CDR3 is CASSPTGAGTEAFF. The CDR3 DNA reads as TGTGCCAGTAGTCCGACGGGGGCCGGGACTGAAGCTTTCTTT. The complete variable domain, with remaining parts taken from reference TRBV19 and TRBJ1-1, reads DGGITQSPKYLFRKEGQNVTLSCEQNLNHDAMYWYRQDPGQGLRLIYYSQIVNDFQKGDIAEGYSVSREKKESFPLTVTSAQKNPTAFYLCASSPTGAGTEAFFGQGTRLTVV.

This clonotype was recorded at least ten times. The rearrangement uses TRBV7-2 and TRBJ1-1, with unresolved D. This CDR3 spans 13 amino acids. The germline CDR1 and CDR2 sequences are SGHTA and FQGNSA. V lost 4 bases, J lost 1 base, and 7 bases lay in between. The CDR3 DNA reads as TGTGCCAGCAGCTCGATCAGGAACACTGAAGCTTTCTTT. Translated, it gives CASSSIRNTEAFF.

This clonotype was seen at least ten times. The V gene is TRBV11-3, the J gene TRBJ2-1; D gene uncertain. Between the trimmed V and J ends, which lost 3 bases and 8 bases, there was a span of 11 bases. This CDR3 is built from 13 residues. In germline, CDR1 is SGHNT, CDR2 YENEEA. In DNA, the CDR3 is TGTGCCAGCAGCTTGCTCTGGGAAGATGAGCAGTTCTTC. Its translation is CASSLLWEDEQFF.

This clonotype was seen ten or more times. V is TRBV3-1 and J is TRBJ2-1; D possibly corresponds to TRBD2 (6 bases). V lost 1 base to trimming and J lost 0 bases, with 10 bases between them. The CDR3 length is 16 residues. The germline V gene has CDR1 LGHDT and CDR2 YNNKEL (reference sequence). This chain's CDR3 is CASSQGLADSYNEQFF. In DNA form, the CDR3 reads TGTGCCAGCAGCCAAGGATTAGCGGACTCCTACAATGAGCAGTTCTTC.

This clonotype has a count of ten or more. The chain combines TRBV7-9 with TRBJ2-7; D remains unclear. CDR3 size: 12 residues. Trimming stripped 3 bases from V and 2 bases from J, with 5 bases between. Germline V gives CDR1 SEHNR, CDR2 FQNEAQ (reference sequence). CDR3: CASSFSAYEQYF. CDR3 DNA: TGTGCCAGCAGCTTTTCGGCCTACGAGCAGTACTTC.

In this sample, this clonotype turned up many times. V and J are TRBV15 and TRBJ2-1, with a possible D match to TRBD2 (5 bases). The CDR3 covers 16 residues. The V gene's germline CDR1 is LNHNV and CDR2 YYDKDF (reference sequence). V was pared by 1 base and J by 3 bases, with 13 bases between. CDR3 sequence (DNA): TGTGCCACCAGCAGAGTGTCCGGGATTGACTACAATGAGCAGTTCTTC. Its protein product is CATSRVSGIDYNEQFF.

Only a few counts were recorded for this clonotype. This rearrangement joins TRBV19 to TRBJ2-5; possible D gene TRBD2, 5 bases. This CDR3 is built from 12 residues. Germline-derived CDR1 and CDR2 are LNHDA and SQIVND (reference sequence). Trimming took off 5 bases at V and 5 bases at J, with 9 bases between the two ends. This CDR3 reads CASSAGWETQYF. The CDR3 DNA sequence: TGTGCCAGTAGTGCGGGCTGGGAGACCCAGTACTTC.

This sequence joins TRBV3-1 and TRBJ2-1; 8 nucleotides match TRBD2. Germline V lookup: CDR1 LGHDT, CDR2 YNNKEL (reference sequence). V dropped 2 bases and J dropped 9; count of bases not matched to a gene: 15. There are 17 residues in the CDR3. CDR3 DNA: TGTGCCAGCAGCCAACCGGGGACTAGGGGGGGATATGGTGAGCAGTTCTTC. This encodes CASSQPGTRGGYGEQFF.

This clonotype was recorded at least ten times. This chain uses TRBV6-2 or TRBV6-3 with TRBJ2-5, with 12 bases identical to TRBD2. Per the germline V gene, CDR1 is MNHEY and CDR2 is SVGEGT. The CDR3 contains 17 residues. Unmatched junction bases numbered 9, after V lost 2 bases and J lost 5 bases. DNA of the CDR3: TGTGCCAGCAGTTACAGCGCTAGCGGGGGGGCGTGGGAGACCCAGTACTTC. It encodes CASSYSASGGAWETQYF.